The entry below describes one T cell receptor (beta chain). Its target is unknown. This specimen belongs to a study of vaccination and CD4 T cells after COVID-19. Study summary: The stimulus for the cells was overlapping spike peptides derived from SARS-CoV-2, HCoV-NL63, HCoV-OC43 and HCoV-229E. The study, taken as a whole, reports: Spike mono-reactivity was found in 304 of the 307 vaccine-specific clones identified in convalescent patients.

The CDR3 runs 13 residues. From germline, CDR1 is MNHNS and CDR2 SASEGT. The V gene end was trimmed by 6 bases and the J gene end by 7 bases; junction bases not matched to a gene: 8. Oncomine TCR Beta short-read sequencing was applied to DNA from cultured CD4+ T cells. It was cultured CD4+ T cells from which genomic DNA was extracted. TCRdb reanalysed the PCR reads using MiXCR and keeps one entry per CDR3 protein. This table has about 21,000 distinct CDR3 sequences, 67% appearing once. This sample's treatment: approximately 11-day PBMC culture with coronavirus spike peptide pools or control peptides (ViraFEST assay).

This clonotype originated in a human donor who had recovered from COVID-19. V and J are TRBV6-1 and TRBJ1-2, with 7 bases fitting TRBD1. The sequencing input was CD4+ T cells from blood, cultured in vitro. The CDR3 nucleotides are TGTGCCAGCAGATTTACAGGGGCCGGTGGCTACACCTTC. Amino acids: CASRFTGAGGYTF.